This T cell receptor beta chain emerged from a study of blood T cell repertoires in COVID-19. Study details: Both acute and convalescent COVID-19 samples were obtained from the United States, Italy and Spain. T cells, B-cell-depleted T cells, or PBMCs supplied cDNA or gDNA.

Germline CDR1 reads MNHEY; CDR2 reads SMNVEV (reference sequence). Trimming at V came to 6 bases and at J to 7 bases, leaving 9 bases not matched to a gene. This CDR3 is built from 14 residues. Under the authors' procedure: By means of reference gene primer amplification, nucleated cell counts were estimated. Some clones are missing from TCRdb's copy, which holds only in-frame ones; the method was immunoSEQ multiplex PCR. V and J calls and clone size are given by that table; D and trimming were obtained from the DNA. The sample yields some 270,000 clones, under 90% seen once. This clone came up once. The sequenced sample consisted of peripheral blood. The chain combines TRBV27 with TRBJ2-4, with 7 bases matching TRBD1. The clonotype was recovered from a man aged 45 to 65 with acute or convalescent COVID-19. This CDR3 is CASSHRGTMNIQYF. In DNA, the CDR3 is TGTGCCAGCAGCCACAGGGGAACGATGAACATTCAGTACTTC.